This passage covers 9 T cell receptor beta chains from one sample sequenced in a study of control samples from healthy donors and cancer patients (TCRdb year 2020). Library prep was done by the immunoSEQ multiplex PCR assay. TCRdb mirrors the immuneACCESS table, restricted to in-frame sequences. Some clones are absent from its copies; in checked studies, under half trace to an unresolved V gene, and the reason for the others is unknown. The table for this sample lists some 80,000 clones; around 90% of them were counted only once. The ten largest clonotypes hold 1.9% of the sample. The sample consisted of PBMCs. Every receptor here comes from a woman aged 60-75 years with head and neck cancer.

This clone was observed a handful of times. The CDR3 nucleotides are TGCGCCAGCAGCTTGAATTCTGGGACACAGTACGAGCAGTACTTC. This codes for CASSLNSGTQYEQYF. V usage is TRBV5-1 and J usage is TRBJ2-7; perhaps TRBD1 as D (6 bases). This CDR3 contains 15 residues. The V end lost 1 base, the J end lost 4 bases, and 15 bases lay between the germline ends. The germline gives CDR1 SGHRS, CDR2 YFSETQ.

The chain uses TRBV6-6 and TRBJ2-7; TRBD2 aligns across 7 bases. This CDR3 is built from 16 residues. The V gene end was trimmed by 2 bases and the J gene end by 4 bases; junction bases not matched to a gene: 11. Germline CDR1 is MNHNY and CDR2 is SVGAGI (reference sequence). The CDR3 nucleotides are TGTGCCAGCAGTTACCCACTAGGCGGGAGTAGATACGAGCAGTACTTC. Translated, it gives CASSYPLGGSRYEQYF.

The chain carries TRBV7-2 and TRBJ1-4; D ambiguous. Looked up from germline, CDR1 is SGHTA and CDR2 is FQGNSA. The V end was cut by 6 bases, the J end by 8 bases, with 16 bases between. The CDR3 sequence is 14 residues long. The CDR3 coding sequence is TGTGCCAGCAGATTCGGGCCCTTGGGGGAAAAACTGTTTTTT. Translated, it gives CASRFGPLGEKLFF.

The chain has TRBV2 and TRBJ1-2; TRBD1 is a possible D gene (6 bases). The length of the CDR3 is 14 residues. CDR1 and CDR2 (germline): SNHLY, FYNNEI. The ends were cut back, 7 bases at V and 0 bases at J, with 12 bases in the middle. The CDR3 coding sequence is TGTGCCAGCACTCAACAGGGAACTAACTATGGCTACACCTTC. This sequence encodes CASTQQGTNYGYTF. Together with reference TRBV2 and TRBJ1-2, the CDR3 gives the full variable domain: EPEVTQTPSHQVTQMGQEVILRCVPISNHLYFYWYRQILGQKVEFLVSFYNNEISEKSEIFDDQFSVERPDGSNFTLKIRSTKLEDSAMYFCASTQQGTNYGYTFGSGTRLTVV.

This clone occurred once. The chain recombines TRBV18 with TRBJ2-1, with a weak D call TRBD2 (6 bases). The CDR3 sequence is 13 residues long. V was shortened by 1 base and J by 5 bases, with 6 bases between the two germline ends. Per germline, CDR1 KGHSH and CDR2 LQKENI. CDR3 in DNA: TGTGCCAGCTCACCACGGGGGGACAATGAGCAGTTCTTC. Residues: CASSPRGDNEQFF.

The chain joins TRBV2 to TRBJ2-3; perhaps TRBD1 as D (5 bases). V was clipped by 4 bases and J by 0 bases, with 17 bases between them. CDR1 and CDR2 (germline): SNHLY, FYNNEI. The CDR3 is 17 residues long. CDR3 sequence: CASSGGAGRSSTDTQYF. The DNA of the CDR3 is TGTGCCAGCAGTGGTGGGGCAGGCCGAAGCAGCACAGATACGCAGTATTTT.

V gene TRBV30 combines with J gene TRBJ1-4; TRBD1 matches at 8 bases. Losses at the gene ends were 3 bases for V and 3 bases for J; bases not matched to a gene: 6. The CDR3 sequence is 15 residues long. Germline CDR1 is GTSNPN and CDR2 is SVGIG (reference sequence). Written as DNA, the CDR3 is TGTGCCTGGAGGGCAGGACAGGGTCCTAATGAAAAACTGTTTTTT. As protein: CAWRAGQGPNEKLFF. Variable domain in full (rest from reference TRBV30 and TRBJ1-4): SQTIHQWPATLVQPVGSPLSLECTVEGTSNPNLYWYRQAAGRGLQLLFYSVGIGQISSEVPQNLSASRPQDRQFILSSKKLLLSDSGFYLCAWRAGQGPNEKLFFGSGTQLSVL.

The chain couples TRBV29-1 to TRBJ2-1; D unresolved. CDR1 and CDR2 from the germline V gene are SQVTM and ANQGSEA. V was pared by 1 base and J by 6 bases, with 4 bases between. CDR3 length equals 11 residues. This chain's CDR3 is CSVEGLNEQFF. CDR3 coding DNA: TGCAGCGTTGAAGGCCTCAATGAGCAGTTCTTC.

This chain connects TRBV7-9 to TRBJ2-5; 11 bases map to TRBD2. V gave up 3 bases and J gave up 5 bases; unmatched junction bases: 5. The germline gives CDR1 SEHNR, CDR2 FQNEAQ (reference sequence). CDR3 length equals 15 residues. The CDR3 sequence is CASSLTSGMGETQYF. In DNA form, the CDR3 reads TGTGCCAGCAGCTTGACTAGCGGGATGGGGGAGACCCAGTACTTC.